One sample yielded the 24 T cell receptor beta chains listed below, sequenced in a study of cytomegalovirus exposure and HLA in healthy donors. The PCR had 60 Vbeta and 13 Jbeta primers. This table comes from immunoSEQ multiplex PCR, and its TCRdb copy is limited to in-frame clones, with some not included. This sample yields 250,000 to 350,000 clones, of which about four fifths are seen a single time; around 0.33% belongs to the top ten. Sequences were obtained from PBMCs. Receptor source: a girl aged 2 to 9 in good health and CMV-seronegative.

As for this clone: The sample has other DNA sequences that encode this CDR3 too. The chain carries TRBV18 and TRBJ2-3; possible D gene TRBD2, 6 bases. CDR3 length equals 15 residues. V was pared by 6 bases and J by 0 bases, with 13 bases between. The germline gives CDR1 KGHSH, CDR2 LQKENI. CDR3 DNA sequence: TGTGCCAGCTCTCCGCCGGGACTCAGCACAGATACGCAGTATTTT. Translation: CASSPPGLSTDTQYF.

The chain uses TRBV18 and TRBJ1-1; the D is unclear. Germline CDR1 KGHSH, CDR2 LQKENI. The CDR3 runs to 14 residues. V shed 0 bases and J shed 7 bases, with 12 bases lying between them. The CDR3 reads CASSPPFGGIEAFF. The CDR3 DNA is TGTGCCAGCTCACCACCTTTTGGAGGGATTGAAGCTTTCTTT. Combining the CDR3 with reference TRBV18 and TRBJ1-1 gives the whole variable domain NAGVMQNPRHLVRRRGQEARLRCSPMKGHSHVYWYRQLPEEGLKFMVYLQKENIIDESGMPKERFSAEFPKEGPSILRIQQVVRGDSAAYFCASSPPFGGIEAFFGQGTRLTVV.

V usage is TRBV7-9 and J usage is TRBJ1-6; 7 positions match TRBD1. V lost 5 bases to trimming and J lost 4 bases; unmatched junction nucleotides: 5. The CDR3 extends over 15 amino acids. Germline assignment: CDR1 SEHNR and CDR2 FQNEAQ (reference sequence). The chain's CDR3 is CASSQTGRYNSPLHF. CDR3 nucleotides: TGTGCCAGCAGCCAGACAGGGAGATATAATTCACCCCTCCACTTT. Full variable domain (missing parts from reference TRBV7-9 and TRBJ1-6): DTGVSQNPRHKITKRGQNVTFRCDPISEHNRLYWYRQTLGQGPEFLTYFQNEAQLEKSRLLSDRFSAERPKGSFSTLEIQRTEQGDSAMYLCASSQTGRYNSPLHFGNGTRLTVT.

The V and J genes are TRBV6-1 and TRBJ2-1; TRBD2 matches at 12 bases. J was trimmed by 12 bases and V by 2 bases; bases with no gene match: 14. Germline CDR1 MNHNS, CDR2 SASEGT. The CDR3 is 17 amino acids. The CDR3 loop is CASSENPLAGGPWGQFF. As DNA, the CDR3 is TGTGCCAGCAGTGAAAACCCCCTAGCGGGAGGGCCGTGGGGGCAGTTCTTC.

The chain combines TRBV9 with TRBJ2-2; no definite D call. CDR3 length equals 15 residues. The V gene lost 0 bases and the J gene lost 0 bases, with 6 bases spanning the gap. Per germline, CDR1 SGDLS and CDR2 YYNGEE. The DNA of the CDR3 is TGTGCCAGCAGCGTAGAGCCATCGAACACCGGGGAGCTGTTTTTT. Protein sequence: CASSVEPSNTGELFF.

V usage is TRBV11-3 and J usage is TRBJ2-1; 8 nucleotides align to TRBD2. The V gene's germline CDR1 is SGHNT and CDR2 YENEEA. The CDR3 sequence is 14 residues long. J was trimmed by 7 bases and V by 5 bases; bases with no gene match: 7. The CDR3 sequence: CASSARGGKNEQFF. The CDR3 DNA follows: TGTGCCAGCAGCGCGCGCGGGGGGAAAAATGAGCAGTTCTTC.

The V and J genes are TRBV7-8 and TRBJ1-1; D is undetermined. The CDR3 has 12 residues. With 2 bases removed from V and 8 bases from J, the gap between germline ends came to 9 bases. The germline gives CDR1 SGHVS, CDR2 FQNEAQ. In DNA form, the CDR3 reads TGTGCCAGCAGCTTACCCAGAGGGGAAGCTTTCTTT. Protein product: CASSLPRGEAFF.

V is TRBV7-3 and J is TRBJ2-7, with D perhaps TRBD2 (5 bases). Deletions cut 0 bases from V and 7 bases from J, with 10 bases between. Germline CDR1 SGHTA, CDR2 FQGTGA. CDR3 length: 13 amino acids. CDR3 DNA sequence: TGTGCCAGCAGCTTAACTCCCGACTATGAGCAGTACTTC. This sequence encodes CASSLTPDYEQYF.

The chain has TRBV28 and TRBJ1-2; TRBD1 aligns across 7 bases. The CDR3 extends over 16 amino acids. V lost 5 bases and J lost 5; bases outside the gene matches: 14. Germline V gene sequence: CDR1 MDHEN, CDR2 SYDVKM. DNA for the CDR3: TGTGCCAGCAGTACCGCCCGACAGGGAGGTAGATATGGCTACACCTTC. Translating gives CASSTARQGGRYGYTF.

This chain uses TRBV7-7 with TRBJ2-1; TRBD2 aligns across 9 bases. The germline V gene has CDR1 SSHAT and CDR2 FNYEAQ (reference sequence). The CDR3 totals 16 residues. V shed 5 bases, J shed 7 bases, and the junction held 12 bases outside the gene matches. The CDR3 loop is CASSTSPTSGRNEQFF. The CDR3 bases are TGTGCCAGCAGCACATCCCCCACAAGCGGGAGGAATGAGCAGTTCTTC.

The rearrangement uses TRBV29-1 and TRBJ2-3, with TRBD2 matching over 12 bases. Trimming at V came to 7 bases and at J to 3 bases, leaving 5 bases not matched to a gene. CDR1 is SQVTM and CDR2 is ANQGSEA in the germline V gene. The CDR3 covers 14 residues. This CDR3 is CSATSGRRTDTQYF. CDR3 DNA: TGCAGCGCCACTAGCGGGAGGCGGACAGATACGCAGTATTTT.

The rearrangement links TRBV6-6 to TRBJ2-3; 12 bases match TRBD2. CDR3 length: 14 amino acids. V shed 6 bases and J 5 bases; nucleotides not matched to a gene: 3. Germline CDR1 and CDR2: MNHNY and SVGAGI (reference sequence). The CDR3 region has the DNA TGTGCCAGCAGGCCGACTAGCGGGAGAGATACGCAGTATTTT. Encoded protein: CASRPTSGRDTQYF.

Here the CDR3 DNA reads TGTGCCAGCAGCCAAGTTGGGGCGGGAGGGTCAAAAGAGCAGTTCTTC. Translating gives CASSQVGAGGSKEQFF. This chain joins TRBV4-2 and TRBJ2-1, with TRBD2 identical over 9 bases. The CDR3 runs 16 residues. The V gene end was trimmed by 1 base and the J gene end by 10 bases; junction bases not matched to a gene: 11. In germline, CDR1 is LGHNA, CDR2 YNFKEQ.

The chain is built from TRBV18 and TRBJ2-3; TRBD1 matches at 7 bases. This CDR3 spans 16 amino acids. The trim removed 3 bases at V and 1 base at J, leaving 7 bases unmatched. CDR1 and CDR2 (germline): KGHSH, LQKENI. The CDR3 DNA follows: TGTGCCAGCTCACCGTATGAGGGGGCAGGCACAGATACGCAGTATTTT. Its protein is CASSPYEGAGTDTQYF.

The chain couples TRBV4-1 to TRBJ2-7; TRBD1 agrees at 9 bases. With 1 base clipped from V and 3 bases from J, the junction kept 4 bases outside the gene matches. The CDR3 totals 15 residues. CDR1 is MGHRA, CDR2 YSYEKL, per germline. Here the CDR3 reads CASSQVKDRGYEQYF. As DNA, the CDR3 is TGCGCCAGCAGCCAAGTCAAGGACAGGGGCTACGAGCAGTACTTC.

The rearrangement uses TRBV29-1 and TRBJ2-5, with 8 bases that match TRBD2. This CDR3 has 13 amino acids. Germline CDR1 is SQVTM and CDR2 is ANQGSEA. V lost 8 bases to trimming and J lost 5 bases; unmatched junction nucleotides: 10. The CDR3 region has the DNA TGCAGCATACGGGGGGGCCCGGGGGAGACCCAGTACTTC. It specifies CSIRGGPGETQYF.

The V gene is TRBV7-9, the J gene TRBJ1-2; D might be TRBD1 (5 bases). Germline V gene sequence: CDR1 SEHNR, CDR2 FQNEAQ (reference sequence). Trimming left V 8 bases short and J 6 bases short, with 10 bases between. This CDR3 has 11 residues. Here the CDR3 DNA reads TGTGCCAGCCGGCGACAGAATGGCTACACCTTC. Protein product: CASRRQNGYTF.

The chain employs TRBV9 and TRBJ1-3; 8 bases are shared with TRBD1. In germline, CDR1 is SGDLS, CDR2 YYNGEE. This CDR3 has 17 amino acids. V shed 0 bases and J 2 bases; nucleotides not matched to a gene: 7. The CDR3 protein is CASSVEAAGGPGNTIYF. CDR3 DNA: TGTGCCAGCAGCGTAGAGGCTGCAGGGGGCCCTGGAAACACCATATATTTT.

The chain carries TRBV6-5 and TRBJ1-1; possible D gene TRBD1, 6 bases. Germline V gene lookup returns CDR1 MNHEY and CDR2 SVGAGI. CDR3 length: 15 amino acids. Deletions cut 6 bases from V and 5 bases from J, with 19 bases between. CDR3 DNA: TGTGCCAGCAGCCGTCGGGGGGCTGTCTTGACTGAAGCTTTCTTT. It yields the protein CASSRRGAVLTEAFF.

The CDR3 here is CASSLNQGYNSPLHF. CDR3 DNA: TGTGCCAGCAGCTTAAACCAGGGGTATAATTCACCCCTCCACTTT. The rearrangement uses TRBV7-3 and TRBJ1-6, with D possibly matching TRBD1 (6 bases). Germline CDR1 SGHTA, CDR2 FQGTGA. CDR3 size: 15 residues. V gave up 1 base and J gave up 4 bases, with 8 bases separating them. Combining the CDR3 with reference TRBV7-3 and TRBJ1-6 gives the whole variable domain GAGVSQTPSNKVTEKGKYVELRCDPISGHTALYWYRQSLGQGPEFLIYFQGTGAADDSGLPNDRFFAVRPEGSVSTLKIQRTERGDSAVYLCASSLNQGYNSPLHFGNGTRLTVT.

V and J are TRBV7-8 and TRBJ1-6; TRBD1 might be the D (5 bases). Trimming left V 6 bases short and J 9 bases short, with 18 bases between. The CDR3 has 15 amino acids. Per the germline V gene, CDR1 is SGHVS and CDR2 is FQNEAQ. The CDR3 bases are TGTGCCAGCAGATGGGGCATGGCCGGGGGTTCACCCCTCCACTTT. It codes for CASRWGMAGGSPLHF.

The chain combines TRBV10-3 with TRBJ1-6, with a weak D call TRBD1 (6 bases). V lost 7 bases, J lost 10 bases, and 23 bases lay in between. Germline V gives CDR1 ENHRY, CDR2 SYGVKD. CDR3 length: 16 amino acids. CDR3 sequence reads: CAIKGDRSLVCSPLHF. CDR3 DNA: TGTGCCATCAAGGGAGACAGGTCTTTAGTATGCTCACCCCTCCACTTT.

V usage is TRBV30 and J usage is TRBJ1-1, with 9 bases that match TRBD1. After removal of 2 bases from V and 0 bases from J, the junction contained 4 bases not matched to a gene. This CDR3 is built from 15 residues. Germline-derived CDR1 and CDR2 are GTSNPN and SVGIG (reference sequence). CDR3: CAWSHGTGMNTEAFF. The CDR3 coding sequence is TGTGCCTGGAGTCACGGGACAGGGATGAACACTGAAGCTTTCTTT.

This chain joins TRBV7-2 and TRBJ1-6; possibly TRBD1 for D (6 bases). V was pared by 5 bases and J by 5 bases, with 13 bases between. Germline CDR1 is SGHTA and CDR2 is FQGNSA. The CDR3 covers 15 residues. The CDR3 protein is CASSPKTGHNSPLHF. CDR3 nucleotide sequence: TGTGCCAGCAGCCCAAAGACAGGTCATAATTCACCCCTCCACTTT.